These 30 T cell receptor beta chains came from one sample sequenced in a study of T cells in women clearing cervical HPV infection. Using immunoSEQ multiplex PCR, the repertoire was profiled, and TCRdb retains in-frame clones only, with some absent. This sample's clone table lists 25,000 to 40,000 clones. Source material: blood buffy coat. The source of these receptors is a woman aged 18 to 69 with a cervical HPV16 infection that either progressed to CIN3+ or cleared (not recorded which).

Regarding this clone: The sequence runs out 3 residues before the end of the CDR3; the remainder is reconstructed from the germline J gene. The chain is built from TRBV19 and TRBJ1-5, with TRBD1 identical over 9 bases. The CDR3 is 16 residues long. The ends lost 5 bases at V and 5 bases at J; junction bases unmatched: 10. Germline V lookup: CDR1 LNHDA, CDR2 SQIVND (reference sequence). The CDR3 is CASSLQRGQGHQPQHF. The sequenced CDR3 bases are TGTGCCAGTAGTTTACAAAGGGGACAGGGCCATCAGCCC. Filled out from reference TRBV19 and TRBJ1-5, the complete variable domain reads DGGITQSPKYLFRKEGQNVTLSCEQNLNHDAMYWYRQDPGQGLRLIYYSQIVNDFQKGDIAEGYSVSREKKESFPLTVTSAQKNPTAFYLCASSLQRGQGHQPQHFGDGTRLSIL.

Points on this clone: Read data end 3 residues before the CDR3 end; the end is taken from the germline J gene. V usage is TRBV27 and J usage is TRBJ2-1; D uncertain. The CDR3 spans 12 residues. Germline V gene data show CDR1 as MNHEY and CDR2 as SMNVEV (reference sequence). V gave up 4 bases and J gave up 2 bases, with 3 bases separating them. The CDR3 DNA, read in part, is TGTGCCAGCAGTTCCACCTACAATGAG. Its translation: CASSSTYNE. The entire CDR3 sequence reads CASSSTYNEQFF.

Worth noting for this clone: The read terminates 3 residues before the CDR3 end, so the remaining end is supplied by the germline J gene. The genes are TRBV5-1 and TRBJ2-1; TRBD1 might be the D (5 bases). The CDR3 consists of 16 residues. CDR1 and CDR2 from the germline V gene are SGHRS and YFSETQ. Trimming stripped 4 bases from V and 7 bases from J, with 21 bases between. Incomplete CDR3 DNA: TGCGCCAGCAGCCCGGAAGGCAGGGAAAGCACGAATGAG. Protein: CASSPEGRESTNE. The entire CDR3 sequence reads CASSPEGRESTNEQFF.

Notes on this clone: The CDR3 extends 3 residues past the end of the read, so its final part is completed from the germline J gene. This rearrangement joins TRBV2 to TRBJ2-7, with 9 bases matching TRBD2. CDR3 size: 15 residues. Trimming took 7 bases from V and 6 from J; bases not matched to a gene: 13. Germline V gene sequence: CDR1 SNHLY, CDR2 FYNNEI. This chain's CDR3 is CASTERTSGPGEQYF. Partial CDR3 DNA: TGTGCCAGCACCGAAAGAACTAGCGGGCCCGGCGAG. The variable domain in full, completed from reference TRBV2 and TRBJ2-7, reads EPEVTQTPSHQVTQMGQEVILRCVPISNHLYFYWYRQILGQKVEFLVSFYNNEISEKSEIFDDQFSVERPDGSNFTLKIRSTKLEDSAMYFCASTERTSGPGEQYFGPGTRLTVT.

As to this clone: The read is 3 residues too short to cover the CDR3 end, so that end is filled in from the germline J gene. The chain uses TRBV18 and TRBJ1-1; D remains unclear. CDR3 length: 16 residues. Trimming took 3 bases from V and 0 from J, leaving 14 bases between them. The germline CDR1 and CDR2 sequences are KGHSH and LQKENI. CDR3 DNA, as far as it was read: TGTGCCAGCTCACCCCTGCGGGTGGGCTTGAACACTGAA. Its translation is CASSPLRVGLNTE. The whole CDR3 sequence reads CASSPLRVGLNTEAFF. Full variable domain (rest looked up from reference TRBV18 and TRBJ1-1): NAGVMQNPRHLVRRRGQEARLRCSPMKGHSHVYWYRQLPEEGLKFMVYLQKENIIDESGMPKERFSAEFPKEGPSILRIQQVVRGDSAAYFCASSPLRVGLNTEAFFGQGTRLTVV.

Comment on this clone: The CDR3 end lies 3 residues beyond the end of the read and is filled in from the germline J gene. V is TRBV6-1 and J is TRBJ2-3; D remains unclear. Germline loops: CDR1 MNHNS, CDR2 SASEGT. V lost 3 bases and J lost 6, with 10 bases in between. This CDR3 comprises 13 residues. CDR3 sequence reads: CASSESFQDTQYF. CDR3 DNA, as far as it was read: TGTGCCAGCAGTGAGTCATTTCAGGATACG.

Remarks on this clone: A junction end diverges from the germline sequence, so it may reflect a read error. The read ends 3 residues shy of where the CDR3 ends; the end is completed using the germline J gene. This sequence joins TRBV4-2 and TRBJ1-5, with TRBD1 matching over 8 bases. The germline gives CDR1 LGHNA, CDR2 YNFKEQ. This CDR3 has 15 amino acids. The sequenced CDR3 bases are TGCGCCAGCAGCCAAGTGGCAGGGGGCGTACAGCCC. It yields the protein CASSQVAGGVQP. The full CDR3 is CASSQVAGGVQPQHF.

On this clone itself: The CDR3 goes on 3 residues after the read ends, and that part is filled in from the germline J gene. The chain combines TRBV6-2 or TRBV6-3 with TRBJ1-2; TRBD1 might be the D (6 bases). CDR1 is MNHEY and CDR2 is SVGEGT in the germline V gene. The CDR3 covers 15 residues. CDR3 DNA (partial): TGTGCCAGCAGTTCGAAGCGGGGGGCCGGGTACATC. Protein: CASSSKRGAGYI. Given in full, the CDR3 is CASSSKRGAGYIYTF.

The CDR3 sequence is CASSYVAGGQYQETQYF. The CDR3 DNA, read in part, is TGTGCCAGCAGTTACGTAGCGGGGGGCCAATACCAAGAGACC. The chain is built from TRBV6-2 or TRBV6-3 and TRBJ2-5, with TRBD2 identical over 10 bases. The read falls 3 residues short of the CDR3 end, and the missing part is taken from the germline J gene. The CDR3 sequence is 17 residues long. Per germline, CDR1 MNHEY and CDR2 SVGEGT. V shed 2 bases and J 0 bases; nucleotides not matched to a gene: 6.

Regarding this clone: The read terminates 3 residues ahead of where the CDR3 ends, so the germline J gene completes it. The chain has TRBV30 and TRBJ1-6; D is unresolved. CDR3 length: 13 amino acids. The V end lost 5 bases, the J end lost 3 bases, and 8 bases lay between the germline ends. Germline loops: CDR1 GTSNPN, CDR2 SVGIG (reference sequence). CDR3 region: CAWQGHYNSPLHF. The covered CDR3 bases are TGTGCCTGGCAAGGCCACTATAATTCACCC.

Points on this clone: With the read ending 3 residues before the CDR3 end, the germline J gene is used to fill in that end. This chain links TRBV19 with TRBJ1-5; 7 bases are shared with TRBD1. Germline-derived CDR1 and CDR2 are LNHDA and SQIVND (reference sequence). This CDR3 comprises 15 residues. The ends lost 8 bases at V and 1 base at J; junction bases unmatched: 8. CDR3 sequence reads: CASALRGLSNQPQHF. The CDR3 bases that were read are TGTGCCAGTGCCCTGAGGGGGCTGAGCAATCAGCCC.

In the case of this clone: The observed sequence ends 3 residues before the CDR3 terminus, with the missing tail filled in from the germline J gene. The chain carries TRBV5-4 and TRBJ2-7; D may be TRBD1 (6 bases). This CDR3 comprises 15 residues. Germline values: CDR1 SGHNT, CDR2 YYREEE (reference sequence). V was pared by 0 bases and J by 2 bases, with 12 bases between. The part of the CDR3 DNA that was read is TGTGCCAGCAGCTTGGATGGGGGCCGGACCTACGAG. This codes for CASSLDGGRTYE. The full-length CDR3 reads as CASSLDGGRTYEQYF.

Turning to this clone: The read gets to within 3 residues of the CDR3 end, and the germline J gene fills in the rest. The chain employs TRBV29-1 and TRBJ2-5; 9 bases are shared with TRBD1. V was clipped by 0 bases and J by 4 bases; unmatched bases: 12. The CDR3 loop spans 17 amino acids. Germline V gene lookup returns CDR1 SQVTM and CDR2 ANQGSEA. CDR3 bases read: TGCAGCGTTGAAGATCGTGCGGCCACAGGGGGCCTAGAGACC. Translated: CSVEDRAATGGLET. The CDR3 in full is CSVEDRAATGGLETQYF. Variable domain in full (rest from reference TRBV29-1 and TRBJ2-5): SAVISQKPSRDICQRGTSLTIQCQVDSQVTMMFWYRQQPGQSLTLIATANQGSEATYESGFVIDKFPISRPNLTFSTLTVSNMSPEDSSIYLCSVEDRAATGGLETQYFGPGTRLLVL.

With regard to this clone: The CDR3 end falls 3 residues outside the read, so it is completed with the germline J gene. The chain joins TRBV5-1 to TRBJ2-3; perhaps TRBD1 as D (5 bases). Germline V lookup: CDR1 SGHRS, CDR2 YFSETQ. The CDR3 contains 14 residues. Trimming shortened V by 7 bases and J by 0 bases, and 12 bases separated the two germline ends. This CDR3 reads CASSPPGSTDTQYF. Incomplete CDR3 DNA: TGCGCCAGCTCCCCGCCAGGGAGCACAGATACG.

Notes on this clone: The read ends 3 residues before the CDR3 terminus; that terminus is restored from the germline J gene. The J gene is TRBJ2-7, the V gene TRBV7-2, with 9 bases identical to TRBD1. Trimming at V came to 6 bases and at J to 1 base, leaving 1 base not matched to a gene. Germline CDR1 SGHTA, CDR2 FQGNSA. The CDR3 length is 13 residues. The CDR3 here is CASRGQGSYEQYF. The part of the CDR3 DNA that was read is TGTGCCAGCAGGGGACAGGGATCCTACGAG.

As for this clone: Mismatch with germline at one junction end may stem from a read error. This CDR3 reads CASSQESLVTTPLFF. Incomplete CDR3 DNA: TGCGCCAGCAGCCAAGAGTCCCTAGTCACCACTCCG. The chain joins TRBV4-2 to TRBJ2-2, with D unresolved. The CDR3 is cut off 3 residues early in the read; its end comes from the germline J gene. Germline V CDR1 and CDR2: LGHNA, YNFKEQ. This CDR3 spans 15 amino acids.

Note on this clone: The read stops 3 residues short of the end of the CDR3; the missing end is completed from the germline J gene. The chain employs TRBV10-2 and TRBJ1-1; D possibly corresponds to TRBD1 (5 bases). CDR1 is WSHSY, CDR2 SAAADI, per germline. This CDR3 region has 13 residues. The CDR3 spells CASSETESTGAFF. The part of the CDR3 DNA that was read is TGCGCCAGCAGTGAAACAGAAAGCACAGGA.

Note on this clone: The DNA ends 3 residues before the CDR3 does, and the rest of the CDR3 is filled in from the germline J gene. The V gene is TRBV7-9, the J gene TRBJ2-5; possible D gene TRBD1, 5 bases. The CDR3 is 15 amino acids. V was shortened by 2 bases and J by 5 bases, with 15 bases between the two germline ends. Per germline, CDR1 SEHNR and CDR2 FQNEAQ (reference sequence). The CDR3 bases that were read are TGTGCCAGCAGCTTACTACTCCGGCAGGGTGAGACC. This encodes CASSLLLRQGET. The whole CDR3 sequence reads CASSLLLRQGETQYF.

Comments on this clone: Sequencing ends 3 residues short of the CDR3 end; the germline J gene provides the rest. This chain connects TRBV13 to TRBJ1-1, with 7 bases aligning to TRBD1. The CDR3 totals 16 residues. V shed 1 base and J 0 bases; nucleotides not matched to a gene: 5. Germline V gene lookup returns CDR1 PRHDT and CDR2 FYEKMQ (reference sequence). The CDR3 loop is CASSLEGDSLNTEAFF. The DNA read from the CDR3 is TGTGCCAGCAGCTTAGAGGGGGACAGCTTGAACACTGAA.

As regards this clone: The CDR3 is cut off 3 residues early in the read; its end comes from the germline J gene. The rearrangement links TRBV7-6 to TRBJ1-4; 8 bases agree with TRBD1. The J segment lost 3 bases and the V segment lost 5 bases, leaving 5 bases of the junction unmatched. In germline, CDR1 is SGHVS, CDR2 FNYEAQ. CDR3 size: 15 residues. CDR3 region: CASSSRQGPNEKLFF. The sequenced part of the CDR3 DNA is TGTGCCAGCAGCAGCCGACAGGGGCCTAATGAAAAA. The variable domain in full, completed from reference TRBV7-6 and TRBJ1-4, reads GAGVSQSPRYKVTKRGQDVALRCDPISGHVSLYWYRQALGQGPEFLTYFNYEAQQDKSGLPNDRFSAERPEGSISTLTIQRTEQRDSAMYRCASSSRQGPNEKLFFGSGTQLSVL.

As concerns this clone: The CDR3 goes on 3 residues after the read ends, and that part is filled in from the germline J gene. The J gene is TRBJ2-4, the V gene TRBV5-6; TRBD1 agrees at 7 bases. Unmatched junction bases numbered 5, after V lost 4 bases and J lost 7 bases. The germline V gene encodes CDR1 SGHDT and CDR2 YYEEEE. The CDR3 sequence is 13 residues long. The CDR3 region is CASSPTGINIQYF. CDR3 DNA, as far as it was read: TGTGCCAGCAGCCCGACAGGGATCAACATT.

On this clone: The missing CDR3 end, 3 residues past where the read stops, is filled in from the germline J gene. The rearrangement links TRBV30 to TRBJ1-2; perhaps TRBD1 as D (6 bases). This CDR3 has 11 residues. CDR1 and CDR2 (germline): GTSNPN, SVGIG (reference sequence). CDR3 residues: CAWRDTEGYTF. The CDR3 bases that were read are TGTGCCTGGCGGGACACCGAGGGC.

With regard to this clone: The read ends 3 residues shy of where the CDR3 ends; the end is completed using the germline J gene. The chain couples TRBV2 to TRBJ2-1; TRBD1 might be the D (6 bases). V was trimmed by 7 bases and J by 2 bases, leaving 9 bases between them. CDR3 length equals 13 residues. Per germline, CDR1 SNHLY and CDR2 FYNNEI. The sequenced part of the CDR3 DNA is TGTGCCAGCAACAGGGTCCCCTACAATGAG. Translated, it gives CASNRVPYNE. The complete CDR3 reads CASNRVPYNEQFF.

With respect to this clone: One end of the junction fails to match germline, which may point to a read error. The read halts 3 residues ahead of the CDR3 end, with the missing end drawn from the germline J gene. Other nucleotide sequences from this sample produce the same CDR3. The V and J genes are TRBV30 and TRBJ1-3; D may be TRBD1 (5 bases). CDR1 is GTSNPN and CDR2 is SVGIG in the germline V gene (reference sequence). CDR3 length equals 14 residues. The CDR3 region is CAWKGPGQENTIYF. The DNA read from the CDR3 is TGTGCCTGGAAAGGGCCAGGGCAAGAAAACACA.

Of note for this clone: The CDR3 end lies 3 residues beyond the end of the read and is filled in from the germline J gene. The chain employs TRBV18 and TRBJ1-5, with 7 nucleotides matching TRBD1. This CDR3 is built from 15 residues. Losses at the gene ends were 5 bases for V and 4 bases for J; bases not matched to a gene: 8. CDR1 is KGHSH and CDR2 is LQKENI in the germline V gene. The CDR3 is CASSARQGTNQPQHF. The CDR3 bases that were read are TGTGCCAGCTCAGCTAGACAGGGAACTAATCAGCCC.

A word on this clone: The CDR3 is cut off 3 residues early in the read; its end comes from the germline J gene. This chain links TRBV2 with TRBJ1-2, with D hard to call. CDR3 length: 15 amino acids. CDR1 and CDR2 (germline): SNHLY, FYNNEI. The sequenced part of the CDR3 DNA is TGTGCCAGCAGGCCCCGTTGGGTGGTCACAGCTACG. Its protein product is CASRPRWVVTAT. The full-length CDR3 reads as CASRPRWVVTATYTF. Complete variable domain (other parts from reference TRBV2 and TRBJ1-2): EPEVTQTPSHQVTQMGQEVILRCVPISNHLYFYWYRQILGQKVEFLVSFYNNEISEKSEIFDDQFSVERPDGSNFTLKIRSTKLEDSAMYFCASRPRWVVTATYTFGSGTRLTVV.

Note on this clone: The read terminates 3 residues before the CDR3 end, so the remaining end is supplied by the germline J gene. The chain combines TRBV14 with TRBJ1-1; D perhaps matches TRBD1 (5 bases). CDR3 length equals 12 residues. CDR1 SGHDN and CDR2 FVKESK come from the germline V gene. The ends were cut back, 5 bases at V and 7 bases at J, with 11 bases in the middle. Partial CDR3 DNA: TGTGCCAGCAGCACAAACAGGATTGAA. Translated: CASSTNRIE. The entire CDR3 protein reads CASSTNRIEAFF.

A remark on this clone: The CDR3 is cut off 3 residues early in the read; its end comes from the germline J gene. The rearrangement links TRBV5-5 to TRBJ2-5; 7 bases match TRBD1. The ends lost 0 bases at V and 5 bases at J; junction bases unmatched: 4. The CDR3 is made up of 14 amino acids. CDR1 is SGHKS and CDR2 is YYEKEE in the germline V gene (reference sequence). The CDR3 bases that were read are TGTGCCAGCAGCTTGGGAGGGGGCAGGGAGACC. The encoded protein is CASSLGGGRET. Given in full, the CDR3 is CASSLGGGRETQYF. Together with reference TRBV5-5 and TRBJ2-5, the CDR3 gives the full variable domain: DAGVTQSPTHLIKTRGQQVTLRCSPISGHKSVSWYQQVLGQGPQFIFQYYEKEERGRGNFPDRFSARQFPNYSSELNVNALLLGDSALYLCASSLGGGRETQYFGPGTRLLVL.

In regard to this clone: The read terminates 3 residues ahead of where the CDR3 ends, so the germline J gene completes it. The chain joins TRBV11-1 to TRBJ2-1, with a possible D match to TRBD2 (6 bases). The CDR3 has 15 residues. Germline CDR1 reads SGHAT; CDR2 reads FQDESV (reference sequence). Trimming removed 1 base from V and 5 bases from J, with 12 bases in between. CDR3 loop: CASSLEGTGDNEQFF. CDR3 DNA (partial): TGTGCCAGCAGCTTAGAAGGGACTGGGGACAATGAG.

A word on this clone: The read halts 3 residues ahead of the CDR3 end, with the missing end drawn from the germline J gene. The chain uses TRBV2 and TRBJ2-7; possible D gene TRBD2, 6 bases. Germline V gene data show CDR1 as SNHLY and CDR2 as FYNNEI. This CDR3 is built from 13 residues. V lost 6 bases, J lost 3 bases, and 12 bases lay in between. CDR3 loop: CASRGLGDYEQYF. The part of the CDR3 DNA that was read is TGTGCCAGCAGGGGACTCGGTGACTACGAG.